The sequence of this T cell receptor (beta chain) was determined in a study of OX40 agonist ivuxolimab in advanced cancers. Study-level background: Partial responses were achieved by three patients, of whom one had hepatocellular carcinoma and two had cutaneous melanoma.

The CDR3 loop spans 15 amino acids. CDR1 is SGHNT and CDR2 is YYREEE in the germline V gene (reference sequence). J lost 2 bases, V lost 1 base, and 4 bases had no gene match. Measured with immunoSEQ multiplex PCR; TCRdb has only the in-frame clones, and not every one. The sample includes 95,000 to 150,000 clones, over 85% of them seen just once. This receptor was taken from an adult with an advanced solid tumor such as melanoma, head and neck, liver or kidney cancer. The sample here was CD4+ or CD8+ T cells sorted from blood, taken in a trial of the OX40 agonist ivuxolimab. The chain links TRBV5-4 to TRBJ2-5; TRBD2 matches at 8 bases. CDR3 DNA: TGTGCCAGCAGCTTGTCGGGAGGGGGTCAAGAGACCCAGTACTTC. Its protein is CASSLSGGGQETQYF.